A single sample is the source of the 13 T cell receptor beta chains below, sequenced in a study of T cells in Graves' hyperthyroidism and ophthalmopathy. Amplification yielded TCR beta CDR3 regions, with RNA transcripts as the source. The HTBI set primed first-round TCR CDR3 RT-PCR. TCRdb passed the multiplex PCR reads through MiXCR, listing each CDR3 protein once. The sample yields fewer than 600,000 distinct CDR3 sequences, approximately 15% seen once. The sequenced material came from blood. These receptors all stem from a woman in her forties with Graves' hyperthyroidism.

The V gene is TRBV5-8, the J gene TRBJ2-5; 9 bases agree with TRBD1. V shed 0 bases and J 4 bases; nucleotides not matched to a gene: 4. Germline CDR1 SGHTS, CDR2 YDEGEE. The CDR3 has 15 residues. CDR3 loop: CASSLVQGAGETQYF. The DNA for the CDR3 is TGTGCCAGCAGCTTGGTACAGGGGGCGGGAGAGACCCAGTACTTC. Together with reference TRBV5-8 and TRBJ2-5, the CDR3 gives the full variable domain: EAGVTQSPTHLIKTRGQQATLRCSPISGHTSVYWYQQALGLGLQFLLWYDEGEERNRGNFPPRFSGRQFPNYSSELNVNALELEDSALYLCASSLVQGAGETQYFGPGTRLLVL.

In its sample, this clonotype was seen many times. V and J are TRBV5-1 and TRBJ2-7, with TRBD2 identical over 7 bases. Trimming cost V 4 bases and J 2 bases; bases outside gene matches: 6. The CDR3 runs to 14 residues. From germline, CDR1 is SGHRS and CDR2 YFSETQ. The CDR3 loop is CASSRGEEAYEQYF. The CDR3 DNA follows: TGCGCCAGCAGCCGGGGGGAGGAGGCCTACGAGCAGTACTTC.

This clonotype was found once. The V gene is TRBV29-1, the J gene TRBJ1-4; possibly TRBD1 for D (6 bases). V lost 7 bases, J lost 8 bases, and 17 bases lay in between. The germline V gene encodes CDR1 SQVTM and CDR2 ANQGSEA. CDR3 size: 13 residues. CDR3 amino acids: CSAAQQGSEKLFF. The DNA for the CDR3 is TGCAGCGCTGCCCAGCAGGGGAGCGAAAAACTGTTTTTT.

The CDR3 reads CASSPGVAGKGTYEQYF. CDR3 nucleotides: TGTGCCAGCAGCCCGGGGGTAGCGGGAAAGGGGACCTACGAGCAGTACTTC. The J gene is TRBJ2-7, the V gene TRBV28; TRBD2 matches 8 bases. Trimming removed 6 bases from V and 2 bases from J; junction bases left unmatched: 15. The V gene's germline CDR1 is MDHEN and CDR2 SYDVKM. There are 17 residues in the CDR3.

This clonotype has more than one count but fewer than ten. The rearrangement joins TRBV7-2 to TRBJ1-4; D uncertain. CDR3 length equals 16 residues. V was shortened by 2 bases and J by 10 bases, with 20 bases between the two germline ends. Germline loops: CDR1 SGHTA, CDR2 FQGNSA. The CDR3 is CASSLMGNSGSGKLFF. DNA for the CDR3: TGTGCCAGCAGCTTAATGGGCAACTCCGGGAGCGGAAAACTGTTTTTT.

For this clonotype: A much larger clone lies a single base off, so this may be a read error. The V and J genes are TRBV27 and TRBJ2-1; 8 nucleotides align to TRBD1. Germline CDR1 reads MNHEY; CDR2 reads SMNVEV (reference sequence). CDR3 size: 13 residues. After removal of 7 bases from V and 8 bases from J, the junction contained 7 bases not matched to a gene. For the CDR3, the DNA is TGTGCCAGCACCTCGCGACAGGGGTATGAGCAGTTCTTC. This codes for CASTSRQGYEQFF.

The chain employs TRBV28 and TRBJ2-7, with D perhaps assigned TRBD1 or TRBD2 (5 bases each). The CDR3 is 15 amino acids. V was cut by 3 bases and J by 0 bases, with 12 bases left in between. Germline V gene lookup returns CDR1 MDHEN and CDR2 SYDVKM. CDR3 coding DNA: TGTGCCAGCAGTTTCCGGGGACGGAGCTCCTACGAGCAGTACTTC. Protein product: CASSFRGRSSYEQYF.

This clonotype appeared many times. This chain connects TRBV28 to TRBJ2-1, with TRBD2 matching over 8 bases. The CDR3 covers 15 residues. CDR1 and CDR2 (germline): MDHEN, SYDVKM. V trimming: 6 bases; J trimming: 1 base; junction bases outside the gene matches: 5. The CDR3: CASRLSGSSYNEQFF. CDR3 nucleotides: TGTGCCAGCAGATTAAGCGGGAGTTCCTACAATGAGCAGTTCTTC.

This clonotype was detected ten times or more. The chain combines TRBV28 with TRBJ1-5; 7 nucleotides match TRBD1. Germline CDR1 is MDHEN and CDR2 is SYDVKM. After removal of 6 bases from V and 6 bases from J, the junction contained 11 bases not matched to a gene. The CDR3 is 15 residues long. CDR3 sequence reads: CASSLRGGGGQPQHF. CDR3 nucleotide sequence: TGTGCCAGCAGCCTAAGGGGAGGGGGCGGTCAGCCCCAGCATTTT.

In the case of this clonotype: A much larger clone differs from this one at a single base, so this may be a read error. The chain couples TRBV7-2 to TRBJ1-2, with 8 positions matching TRBD1. The V segment lost 5 bases and the J segment 4 bases; nucleotides outside the gene matches: 6. Germline V gives CDR1 SGHTA, CDR2 FQGNSA. The CDR3 sequence is 14 residues long. DNA of the CDR3: TGTGCCAGCAGCACCTATACAGGGGGCTATGGCTACACCTTC. This sequence encodes CASSTYTGGYGYTF.

This clonotype was seen at least ten times. The chain couples TRBV29-1 to TRBJ2-3; 10 bases agree with TRBD1. The CDR3 extends over 15 amino acids. V trimming: 8 bases; J trimming: 5 bases; junction bases outside the gene matches: 13. CDR1 and CDR2 from the germline V gene are SQVTM and ANQGSEA. CDR3 region: CSSKNRDRGRDTQYF. The CDR3 nucleotides are TGCAGCTCCAAGAACCGGGACAGGGGAAGAGATACGCAGTATTTT.

This clonotype was found many times. The chain links TRBV20-1 to TRBJ2-1; 13 nucleotides match TRBD2. The length of the CDR3 is 18 residues. V gave up 2 bases and J gave up 5 bases; unmatched junction bases: 12. CDR1 and CDR2 (germline): DFQATT, SNEGSKA (reference sequence). CDR3 in amino acids: CSARTPTGLAGVHNEQFF. The CDR3 coding sequence is TGCAGTGCTAGAACCCCCACCGGACTAGCGGGGGTTCACAATGAGCAGTTCTTC.

This clonotype appeared many times. The J gene is TRBJ2-1, the V gene TRBV5-1, with TRBD2 identical over 8 bases. Germline V CDR1 and CDR2: SGHRS, YFSETQ. The CDR3 consists of 15 residues. V shed 3 bases and J 6 bases; nucleotides not matched to a gene: 8. Here the CDR3 DNA reads TGCGCCAGCAGCTGGAGCGGGAGTCCCGTCAATGAGCAGTTCTTC. As protein: CASSWSGSPVNEQFF.